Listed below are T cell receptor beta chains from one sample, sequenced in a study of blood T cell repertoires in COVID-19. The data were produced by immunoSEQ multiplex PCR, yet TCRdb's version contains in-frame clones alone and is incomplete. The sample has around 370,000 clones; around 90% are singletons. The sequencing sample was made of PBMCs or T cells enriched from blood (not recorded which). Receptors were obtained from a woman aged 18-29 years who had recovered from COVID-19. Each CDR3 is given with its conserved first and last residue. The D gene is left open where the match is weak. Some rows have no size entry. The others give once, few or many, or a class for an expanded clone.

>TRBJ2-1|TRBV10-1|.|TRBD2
CASSDGTSGGTYNEQFF
TGCGCCAGCAGCGACGGGACTAGCGGGGGCACCTACAATGAGCAGTTCTTC
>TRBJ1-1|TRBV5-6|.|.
CASSSKTGTVYTEAFF
TGTGCCAGCAGCTCTAAGACAGGTACGGTGTACACTGAAGCTTTCTTT
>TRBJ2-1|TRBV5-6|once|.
CASSLGGSSRKVNEQFF
TGTGCCAGCAGCTTGGGAGGTAGCAGTAGGAAGGTAAATGAGCAGTTCTTC
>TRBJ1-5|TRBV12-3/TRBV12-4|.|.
CASSPRQNQPQHF
TGTGCCAGCAGCCCTCGACAAAATCAGCCCCAGCATTTT
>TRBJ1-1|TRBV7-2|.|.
CASSSPGVRNTEAFF
TGTGCCAGCAGCTCCCCGGGGGTGAGGAACACTGAAGCTTTCTTT
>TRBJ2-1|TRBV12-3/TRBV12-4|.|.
CASSSSTRVFQFF
TGTGCCAGCAGCTCATCGACTAGAGTATTTCAGTTCTTC
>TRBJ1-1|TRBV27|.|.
CASSLNRVYTEAFF
TGTGCCAGCAGTTTAAACAGGGTTTATACTGAAGCTTTCTTT
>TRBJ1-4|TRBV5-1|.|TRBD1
CASSLGQGGNEKLFF
TGCGCCAGCAGCCTAGGACAGGGGGGGAATGAAAAACTGTTTTTT
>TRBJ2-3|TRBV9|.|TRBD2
CASSVEGLAGGRTQYF
TGTGCCAGCAGCGTAGAGGGACTAGCGGGGGGGCGAACGCAGTATTTT
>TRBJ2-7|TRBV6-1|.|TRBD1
CASSEGDRGYEQYF
TGTGCCAGCAGTGAGGGGGACAGGGGTTACGAGCAGTACTTC
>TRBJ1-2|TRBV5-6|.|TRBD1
CASSWTGQGRNGYTF
TGTGCCAGCAGCTGGACGGGACAGGGGAGGAATGGCTACACCTTC
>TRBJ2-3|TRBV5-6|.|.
CASSLDGDTSSTDTQYF
TGTGCCAGCAGCTTGGATGGGGACACATCCAGCACAGATACGCAGTATTTT
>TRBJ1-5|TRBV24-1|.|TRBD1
CATGGDRDRPQHF
TGTGCCACCGGGGGGGACAGGGATCGGCCCCAGCATTTT
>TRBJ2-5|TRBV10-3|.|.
CAIAPGEEETQYF
TGTGCCATCGCCCCCGGGGAGGAAGAGACCCAGTACTTC
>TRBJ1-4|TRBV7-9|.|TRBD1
CASSLALGQGDEKLFF
TGTGCCAGCAGCTTAGCCCTGGGACAGGGTGATGAAAAACTGTTTTTT
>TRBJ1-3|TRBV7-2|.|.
CASSLASGAGNTIYF
TGTGCCAGCAGCTTAGCGTCGGGAGCTGGAAACACCATATATTTT
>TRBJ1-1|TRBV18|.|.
CASSPDSEAFF
TGTGCCAGCTCACCCGACAGTGAAGCTTTCTTT
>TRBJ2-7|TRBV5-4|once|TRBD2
CASSLGLAGGAYEQYF
TGTGCCAGCAGCTTGGGACTAGCGGGGGGGGCCTACGAGCAGTACTTC
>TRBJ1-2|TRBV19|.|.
CASSIDWYGLRYGYTF
TGTGCCAGTAGTATAGATTGGTACGGACTCCGATATGGCTACACCTTC
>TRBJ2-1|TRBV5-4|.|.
CASSFFVREEVNEQFF
TGTGCCAGCAGCTTTTTCGTCCGAGAGGAGGTCAATGAGCAGTTCTTC
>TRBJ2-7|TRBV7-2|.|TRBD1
CASSLADRDYEQYF
TGTGCCAGCAGCTTAGCGGACAGGGACTACGAGCAGTACTTC
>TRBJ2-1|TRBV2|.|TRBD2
CASSVGLAGGHEQFF
TGTGCCAGCAGTGTGGGACTAGCGGGGGGACATGAGCAGTTCTTC
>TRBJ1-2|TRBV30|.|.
CAWSVGRNTIYGYTF
TGTGCCTGGAGTGTAGGTCGGAATACTATTTATGGCTACACCTTC
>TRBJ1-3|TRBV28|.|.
CASSLFAGGSGNTIYF
TGTGCCAGCAGTCTGTTCGCGGGGGGATCTGGAAACACCATATATTTT
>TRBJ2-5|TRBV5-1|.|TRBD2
CASSNLVLAGGETQYF
TGCGCCAGCAGCAACTTGGTCCTAGCGGGGGGAGAGACCCAGTACTTC
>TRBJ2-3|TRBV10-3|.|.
CAIRGAPDTQYF
TGTGCCATCCGTGGGGCCCCAGATACGCAGTATTTT
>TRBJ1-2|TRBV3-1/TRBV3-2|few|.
CASSQDLDRTVPGNGYGYTF
TGTGCCAGCAGCCAAGATCTAGATAGGACAGTCCCAGGGAATGGCTATGGCTACACCTTC
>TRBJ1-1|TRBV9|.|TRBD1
CASSVGDRGPEAFF
TGTGCCAGCAGCGTAGGGGACAGGGGGCCTGAAGCTTTCTTT
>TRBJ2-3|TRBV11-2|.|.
CASRGGLETRTDTQYF
TGTGCCAGCAGGGGGGGGCTCGAAACCCGCACAGATACGCAGTATTTT
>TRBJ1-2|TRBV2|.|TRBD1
CAIPGQGFYGYTF
TGTGCCATCCCGGGACAGGGGTTTTATGGCTACACCTTC
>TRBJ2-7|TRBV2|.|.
CASSRDQGHEQYF
TGTGCCAGCAGTAGGGACCAGGGGCACGAGCAGTACTTC
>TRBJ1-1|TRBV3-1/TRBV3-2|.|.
CASSQDPGGRTEAFF
TGTGCCAGCAGCCAAGATCCGGGAGGGAGGACTGAAGCTTTCTTT
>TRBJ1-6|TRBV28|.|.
CASRPTGKVDNSPLHF
TGTGCCAGCAGGCCTACGGGGAAGGTGGATAATTCACCCCTCCACTTT
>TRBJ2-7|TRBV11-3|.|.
CASSLEVVPPYEQYF
TGTGCCAGCAGCTTAGAAGTAGTTCCACCGTACGAGCAGTACTTC
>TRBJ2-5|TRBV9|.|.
CASSPGETQYF
TGTGCCAGCAGCCCGGGGGAGACCCAGTACTTC
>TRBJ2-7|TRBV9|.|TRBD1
CASSVGQLSYEQYF
TGTGCCAGCAGCGTGGGACAGCTATCCTACGAGCAGTACTTC
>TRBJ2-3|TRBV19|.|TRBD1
CASSTTGGIDTQYF
TGTGCCAGTAGTACGACAGGGGGAATCGATACGCAGTATTTT
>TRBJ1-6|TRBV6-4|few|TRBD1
CASQGQGNSPLHF
TGTGCCAGCCAGGGACAGGGTAATTCACCCCTCCACTTT
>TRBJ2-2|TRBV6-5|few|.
CASSYSPANTGELFF
TGTGCCAGCAGTTACAGTCCAGCGAACACCGGGGAGCTGTTTTTT
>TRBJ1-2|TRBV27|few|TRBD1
CASSFGQGRGYTF
TGTGCCAGCAGTTTCGGACAGGGAAGAGGCTACACCTTC
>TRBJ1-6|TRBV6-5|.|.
CASSPQLYRSPLHF
TGTGCCAGCAGCCCCCAACTTTACCGCTCACCCCTCCACTTT
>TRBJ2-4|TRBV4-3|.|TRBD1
CASSQDPGTGVIQYF
TGCGCCAGCAGCCAAGACCCGGGGACAGGGGTCATTCAGTACTTC
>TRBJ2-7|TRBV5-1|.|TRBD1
CASSLGQGSYEQYF
TGCGCCAGCAGCTTGGGACAGGGCTCCTACGAGCAGTACTTC
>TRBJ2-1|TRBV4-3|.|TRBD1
CASSQKGGMDRGYNEQFF
TGCGCCAGCAGCCAAAAAGGCGGGATGGACAGGGGCTACAATGAGCAGTTCTTC
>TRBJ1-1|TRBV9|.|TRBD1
CASSVDSGGSEAFF
TGTGCCAGCAGCGTAGATTCAGGGGGCTCTGAAGCTTTCTTT
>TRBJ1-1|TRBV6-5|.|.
CASSLVRGEAEAFF
TGTGCCAGCAGCTTGGTCAGGGGTGAGGCTGAAGCTTTCTTT
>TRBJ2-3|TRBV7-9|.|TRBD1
CASSPGQGSSDTQYF
TGTGCCAGCAGCCCGGGACAGGGGTCATCCGATACGCAGTATTTT
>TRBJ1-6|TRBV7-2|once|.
CASSLEVGAVGSPLHF
TGTGCCAGCAGCTTAGAAGTTGGGGCGGTGGGTTCACCCCTCCACTTT
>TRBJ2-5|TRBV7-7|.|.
CASSPVGRQETQYF
TGTGCTAGCAGCCCGGTGGGCAGACAAGAGACCCAGTACTTC
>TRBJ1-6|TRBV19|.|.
CASSMRRDNSPLHF
TGTGCCAGTAGTATGAGACGGGATAATTCACCCCTCCACTTT